A selection of T cell receptor beta chains follows, all from one sample in a study of blood T cell repertoires in COVID-19. TCRdb keeps only in-frame clones here, not all; method: immunoSEQ multiplex PCR. Here the sample spans some 99,000 clones, around 83% being singletons. Sequenced sample: peripheral blood. Source of these receptors: a woman in her sixties or seventies in a cohort sampled during active or convalescent COVID-19. CDR3s include the opening cysteine and the closing phenylalanine or tryptophan. Fields, in order: D gene, clone size, J gene, V gene, CDR3 DNA, CDR3 protein. A D gene is named only where the DNA matches it firmly. The size field is filled for only some rows; it gives once, few, many or a size class.

D: TRBD2
size: -
J: TRBJ2-1
V: TRBV3-1/TRBV3-2
DNA: TGTGCCAGCAGCTCATACAGCGGGGGAACCTACAATGAGCAGTTCTTC
CDR3: CASSSYSGGTYNEQFF

D: TRBD2
size: -
J: TRBJ2-1
V: TRBV2
DNA: TGTGCCAGCAGTCCCCGGGCTAGCGGGGGTTACAATGAGCAGTTCTTC
CDR3: CASSPRASGGYNEQFF

D: -
size: -
J: TRBJ1-6
V: TRBV7-9
DNA: TGTGCCAGCAGCTTACTAGGGGGAAATTCACCCCTCCACTTT
CDR3: CASSLLGGNSPLHF

D: -
size: -
J: TRBJ1-2
V: TRBV7-9
DNA: TGTGCCAGCAGCCCCGGGACACGCGGCTACACCTTC
CDR3: CASSPGTRGYTF

D: -
size: -
J: TRBJ2-3
V: TRBV7-2
DNA: TGTGCCAGCAGCTTATACGACAGGCACACAGATACGCAGTATTTT
CDR3: CASSLYDRHTDTQYF

D: TRBD1
size: once
J: TRBJ1-4
V: TRBV6-5
DNA: TGTGCCAGCAGTTACAGTCCCGGGACAGGGGAAGAACTGTTTTTT
CDR3: CASSYSPGTGEELFF

D: -
size: once
J: TRBJ2-3
V: TRBV11-2
DNA: TGTGCCAGCAGCTTAACTCGGGCGCAGTATTTT
CDR3: CASSLTRAQYF

D: -
size: -
J: TRBJ2-7
V: TRBV30
DNA: TGTGCCTGGAGGGCCGCTCCCCAGATGATCGAGCAGTACTTC
CDR3: CAWRAAPQMIEQYF

D: TRBD1
size: -
J: TRBJ1-1
V: TRBV6-5
DNA: TGTGCCGGACGTACAGGGGTGACCACTGAAGCTTTCTTT
CDR3: CAGRTGVTTEAFF

D: -
size: -
J: TRBJ1-2
V: TRBV25-1
DNA: TGTGCCAGCAGTGAAGGGGACTTGGGGGGCTACACCTTC
CDR3: CASSEGDLGGYTF

D: TRBD1
size: -
J: TRBJ2-7
V: TRBV7-7
DNA: TGTGCTAGCAGCTTAGAGACCACAGGGGTTCAAGCCTACGAGCAGTACTTC
CDR3: CASSLETTGVQAYEQYF

D: TRBD1
size: -
J: TRBJ1-5
V: TRBV28
DNA: TGTGCCAGCGGGACCGGGACAGGGGGTTTCAATCAGCCCCAGCATTTT
CDR3: CASGTGTGGFNQPQHF

D: -
size: -
J: TRBJ2-7
V: TRBV9
DNA: TGTGCCAGCAGCGTAGGACCACTAGCTTACGAGCAGTACTTC
CDR3: CASSVGPLAYEQYF

D: TRBD2
size: -
J: TRBJ2-7
V: TRBV29-1
DNA: TGCAGCGTCATACAGTCTAGCGGCCCTTCCTACGAGCAGTACTTC
CDR3: CSVIQSSGPSYEQYF

D: -
size: -
J: TRBJ1-2
V: TRBV4-1
DNA: TGCGCCAGCAGGCGGGGACCACTAGAGGGTAACTATGGCTACACCTTC
CDR3: CASRRGPLEGNYGYTF

D: TRBD1
size: -
J: TRBJ1-1
V: TRBV6-5
DNA: TGTGCCAGCAGACAGGGGGCCCAGAACACTGAAGCTTTCTTT
CDR3: CASRQGAQNTEAFF

D: -
size: few
J: TRBJ2-7
V: TRBV29-1
DNA: TGCAGCGTGGCCACTATTTACGAGCAGTACTTC
CDR3: CSVATIYEQYF

D: TRBD1
size: -
J: TRBJ1-2
V: TRBV7-9
DNA: TGTGCCAGCAGCTCAGGACAGGGGGCGCATGGCTACACCTTC
CDR3: CASSSGQGAHGYTF

D: -
size: -
J: TRBJ1-1
V: TRBV5-1
DNA: TGCGCCAGCAGCTTGTCAGGGCCTACCACTGAAGCTTTCTTT
CDR3: CASSLSGPTTEAFF

D: -
size: -
J: TRBJ2-2
V: TRBV5-1
DNA: TGCGCCAGCAGCTTGGATGCGGGGAACACCGGGGAGCTGTTTTTT
CDR3: CASSLDAGNTGELFF

D: -
size: -
J: TRBJ1-1
V: TRBV11-3
DNA: TGTGCCAGCAGCCTGGAGGACGGTACTGAAGCTTTCTTT
CDR3: CASSLEDGTEAFF

D: -
size: -
J: TRBJ2-2
V: TRBV7-2
DNA: TGTGCCAGCAGCTTGTACGGGAGTCACGCCGGGGAGCTGTTTTTT
CDR3: CASSLYGSHAGELFF

D: TRBD1
size: -
J: TRBJ2-7
V: TRBV28
DNA: TGTGCCAGCATTGGACAGGGGAGATACGAGCAGTACTTC
CDR3: CASIGQGRYEQYF

D: TRBD2
size: -
J: TRBJ2-3
V: TRBV3-1/TRBV3-2
DNA: TGTGCCAGCAGCCAAGTTGCGGGGGCAGATACGCAGTATTTT
CDR3: CASSQVAGADTQYF

D: -
size: -
J: TRBJ1-1
V: TRBV12-3/TRBV12-4
DNA: TGTGCCAGCAGTTTCCGACAGCGCACTGAAGCTTTCTTT
CDR3: CASSFRQRTEAFF

D: -
size: -
J: TRBJ2-5
V: TRBV9
DNA: TGTGCCAGCAGCGCAACAGGGCGAGAGACCCAGTACTTC
CDR3: CASSATGRETQYF

D: -
size: once
J: TRBJ1-3
V: TRBV13
DNA: TGTGCCAGCAGCTTACGGGGGAGTGGAAACACCATATATTTT
CDR3: CASSLRGSGNTIYF

D: TRBD1
size: few
J: TRBJ1-2
V: TRBV5-4
DNA: TGTGCCAGCAGCTTGGGGGGACAGAACTATGGCTACACCTTC
CDR3: CASSLGGQNYGYTF

D: -
size: -
J: TRBJ1-1
V: TRBV5-1
DNA: TGCGCCAGCAGGAGGACAGACACTGAAGCTTTCTTT
CDR3: CASRRTDTEAFF

D: -
size: once
J: TRBJ1-1
V: TRBV29-1
DNA: TGCAGCGCTGAGGGCATCGGGGACACTGAAGCTTTCTTT
CDR3: CSAEGIGDTEAFF

D: -
size: -
J: TRBJ2-2
V: TRBV7-2
DNA: TGTGCCAGCAGCTTAGGCCAGAGGAGCGGGGAGCTGTTTTTT
CDR3: CASSLGQRSGELFF

D: -
size: once
J: TRBJ2-3
V: TRBV6-5
DNA: TGTGCCAGCAGTTACTCTCGGGAGCCCATAACAGATACGCAGTATTTT
CDR3: CASSYSREPITDTQYF

D: TRBD2
size: -
J: TRBJ2-1
V: TRBV10-1
DNA: TGCGCCAGCAGTTCGACAGGGGGCGCGACTAGCGGGGGGAATGAGCAGTTCTTC
CDR3: CASSSTGGATSGGNEQFF

D: TRBD1
size: once
J: TRBJ2-7
V: TRBV5-1
DNA: TGCGCCAGCAGCCCTCAGGGAACGGGACAGGGGTTCAACGAGCAGTACTTC
CDR3: CASSPQGTGQGFNEQYF

D: TRBD2
size: -
J: TRBJ2-7
V: TRBV7-8
DNA: TGTGCCAGCAGCCCGCAGGCTAGCGGGAGCCACGAGCAGTACTTC
CDR3: CASSPQASGSHEQYF

D: TRBD2
size: -
J: TRBJ2-5
V: TRBV7-2
DNA: TGTGCCAGCAGCTTAGTAGCGGGGGGGTTGGAGACCCAGTACTTC
CDR3: CASSLVAGGLETQYF

D: TRBD1
size: -
J: TRBJ1-6
V: TRBV9
DNA: TGTGCCAGCAGCACACGGGACAGGGGGTCTTCACCCCTCCACTTT
CDR3: CASSTRDRGSSPLHF

D: TRBD1
size: -
J: TRBJ1-1
V: TRBV19
DNA: TGTGCCAGTAGTCAATTCCTGACAGGGCGTGAAGCTTTCTTT
CDR3: CASSQFLTGREAFF

D: -
size: -
J: TRBJ1-1
V: TRBV19
DNA: TGTGCCAGTAGGGCCTCGGGAGGAGGGACTGAAGCTTTCTTT
CDR3: CASRASGGGTEAFF

D: -
size: -
J: TRBJ2-4
V: TRBV21-1
DNA: TGTGCCAGCAGCAAAGTCCGGTTGGGCCTCGTCGTGAAAGCCAAAAACATTCAGTACTTC
CDR3: CASSKVRLGLVVKAKNIQYF

D: TRBD2
size: -
J: TRBJ2-5
V: TRBV19
DNA: TGTGCCAGTTCGCGGGGGAAACAAGAGACCCAGTACTTC
CDR3: CASSRGKQETQYF

D: -
size: -
J: TRBJ1-6
V: TRBV29-1
DNA: TGCAGCGTGGGAGAAGGAGTTAATTCACCCCTCCACTTT
CDR3: CSVGEGVNSPLHF

D: -
size: -
J: TRBJ1-4
V: TRBV5-4
DNA: TGTGCCAGCAAACCGGGGGGAGCAACTAATGAAAAACTGTTTTTT
CDR3: CASKPGGATNEKLFF

D: TRBD1
size: -
J: TRBJ1-3
V: TRBV9
DNA: TGTGCCAGCAGCGTAGGTCCAGGGACAGGGGGAAACACCATATATTTT
CDR3: CASSVGPGTGGNTIYF

D: TRBD1
size: -
J: TRBJ1-4
V: TRBV5-1
DNA: TGCGCCAGCGGTTTGGGACAGGGGAACAATGAAAAACTGTTTTTT
CDR3: CASGLGQGNNEKLFF

D: -
size: -
J: TRBJ2-6
V: TRBV5-1
DNA: TGCGCCAGCACCCCGGGGTCCGCAGGGGCCAACGTCCTGACTTTC
CDR3: CASTPGSAGANVLTF

D: -
size: -
J: TRBJ2-4
V: TRBV19
DNA: TGTGCCAGTAGTTCCGTTCCCCCTGCGGCCAAAAACATTCAGTACTTC
CDR3: CASSSVPPAAKNIQYF

D: -
size: -
J: TRBJ2-7
V: TRBV5-5
DNA: TGTGCCAGCAGCTTGGTCGGGACACACGGGCAGTACTTC
CDR3: CASSLVGTHGQYF

D: TRBD1
size: -
J: TRBJ1-3
V: TRBV18
DNA: TGTGCCAGCTCGACCGTCCCGGGACAGTCCTCCGGAAACACCATATATTTT
CDR3: CASSTVPGQSSGNTIYF

D: TRBD1
size: -
J: TRBJ1-5
V: TRBV7-9
DNA: TGTGCCAGCAGCTCACGCTCTGACAGGGGAAGTCAGCCCCAGCATTTT
CDR3: CASSSRSDRGSQPQHF

D: -
size: -
J: TRBJ2-2
V: TRBV11-3
DNA: TGTGCCAGCAGCTCCAGGTCGAACACCGGGGAGCTGTTTTTT
CDR3: CASSSRSNTGELFF

D: -
size: once
J: TRBJ2-2
V: TRBV9
DNA: TGTGCCAGCAGCGCCCCTAGTCGTCCATCCGGGGAGCTGTTTTTT
CDR3: CASSAPSRPSGELFF

D: -
size: -
J: TRBJ1-1
V: TRBV5-1
DNA: TGCGCCAGCAGCTTGCCCGGGTTTAACACTGAAGCTTTCTTT
CDR3: CASSLPGFNTEAFF

D: TRBD1
size: -
J: TRBJ2-1
V: TRBV3-1/TRBV3-2
DNA: TGTGCCAGCAGCCAACGGACAGGGGGCGGTGAGCAGTTCTTC
CDR3: CASSQRTGGGEQFF

D: -
size: -
J: TRBJ2-7
V: TRBV24-1
DNA: TGTGCCACCAGTGATAGCCGGGGTCTTCCCTCCTACGAGCAGTACTTC
CDR3: CATSDSRGLPSYEQYF